The sample holds one count of the clone carrying this T cell receptor beta chain. Its antigen is not known. This sample was taken from a study of T cells in Graves' hyperthyroidism and ophthalmopathy. The study's findings and limits: Appearing also in blood were most of the thyroid clonotypes expanded above 0.001. Median prediction lead before ophthalmopathy onset was 6.5 months with the model.

With 5 bases removed from V and 0 bases from J, the gap between germline ends came to 9 bases. Per the germline V gene, CDR1 is SGHTA and CDR2 is FQGTGA. This CDR3 has 14 residues. TCR beta CDR3 regions were amplified from RNA transcripts. A first-round RT-PCR of the TCR CDR3 used the HTBI primer set. TCRdb independently ran MiXCR on the multiplex PCR reads; one entry per CDR3 protein. The sample records approximately 34,000 distinct CDR3 sequences, approximately 50% being singletons. The genes are TRBV7-3 and TRBJ2-3, with D unresolved. Material: blood. The receptor was derived from a woman between 40 and 50 years old with Graves' ophthalmopathy. Here the CDR3 DNA reads TGTGCCAGCAGCCCAGCCACGAGCACAGATACGCAGTATTTT. Translated: CASSPATSTDTQYF.